A single TCR beta chain is shown here with its context. Antigen specificity is unknown. Other nucleotide sequences in the sample specify the same CDR3. The immunoSEQ assay was version 4, run in survey mode. This table comes from immunoSEQ multiplex PCR, and its TCRdb copy is limited to in-frame clones, with some not included. The sample has roughly 41,000 clones; around 80% are singletons. The data belong to a study of persistence of HIV-infected CD4 T cells. Stimulation used 10 ug/mL lysate from CMV-infected fibroblasts. Memory cells lacking CD40L and CD69 with high CD45RO were sorted. Germline V gene sequence: CDR1 SNHLY, CDR2 FYNNEI. The V and J ends lost 5 bases and 5 bases respectively, with 15 bases between them. The CDR3 spans 14 residues.

The TCR originated in an adult man with HIV who was CMV-seropositive. The gene calls are TRBV2 and TRBJ1-1; D possibly corresponds to TRBD1 (5 bases). The sample was CD4+ T cells sorted from PBMCs after approximately 20-hour stimulation, taken from a patient who received antiretroviral therapy. The CDR3, as DNA: TGTGCCAGCAGTCTTCAGGGAAGGGGAACTGAAGCTTTCTTT. Encoded protein: CASSLQGRGTEAFF. The complete variable domain, with remaining parts taken from reference TRBV2 and TRBJ1-1, reads EPEVTQTPSHQVTQMGQEVILRCVPISNHLYFYWYRQILGQKVEFLVSFYNNEISEKSEIFDDQFSVERPDGSNFTLKIRSTKLEDSAMYFCASSLQGRGTEAFFGQGTRLTVV.